This T cell receptor (beta chain) is drawn from a study of blood T cell repertoires in COVID-19. Across the whole study: Some COVID-19 samples were acute and others convalescent; all came from the United States, Italy and Spain.

Per the authors' pipeline: By means of reference gene primer amplification, nucleated cell counts were estimated. TCRdb keeps only in-frame clones here, not all; method: immunoSEQ multiplex PCR. For V, J and clone size, that table is used; D and trimming come from the DNA. In the table there are some 20,000 clones, approximately 85% of which are singletons. This clonotype was obtained from a man aged 80 or over with acute or convalescent COVID-19. The sequenced material came from peripheral blood.

The CDR3 region is CASRTGRGHENTIYF. The CDR3 DNA is TGTGCCAGCAGGACAGGACGAGGCCACGAAAACACCATATATTTT. The chain employs TRBV6-5 and TRBJ1-3; D is perhaps TRBD1 (6 bases). The germline V gene has CDR1 MNHEY and CDR2 SVGAGI. Deletions cut 6 bases from V and 6 bases from J, with 18 bases between. The CDR3 loop spans 15 amino acids.